A single sample gave rise to the 5 T cell receptor beta chains below, sequenced in a study of control samples from healthy donors and cancer patients. The repertoire was sequenced with immunoSEQ multiplex PCR; TCRdb's copy has only in-frame clones and lacks some. Among 100,000 to 150,000 clones listed, 80% to 95% were seen once. The specimen sequenced was blood. These receptors came from a man between 18 and 29 years old in good health.

For this clone: This sample includes further DNA sequences coding for the same CDR3. This chain joins TRBV7-3 and TRBJ2-3; D may match TRBD1 or TRBD2 (5 bases each). The CDR3 loop spans 14 amino acids. Trimming left V 5 bases short and J 2 bases short, with 11 bases between. The germline CDR1 and CDR2 sequences are SGHTA and FQGTGA. This chain's CDR3 is CASSLGTPTDTQYF. The CDR3 DNA follows: TGTGCCAGCAGCCTGGGGACCCCCACAGATACGCAGTATTTT.

This clone was recorded once. J is TRBJ2-3 and V is TRBV7-9, with D tentatively TRBD2 (6 bases). Germline CDR1 reads SEHNR; CDR2 reads FQNEAQ (reference sequence). The CDR3 contains 14 residues. V was clipped by 4 bases and J by 6 bases, with 14 bases between them. The CDR3 bases are TGTGCCAGCAGCTCCTGGACTACCCCCGATACGCAGTATTTT. Protein product: CASSSWTTPDTQYF.

This clone is a singleton in its sample. The chain recombines TRBV5-5 with TRBJ1-1, with unresolved D. The CDR3 runs 16 residues. V lost 1 base, J lost 0 bases, and 13 bases lay in between. CDR1 and CDR2 from the germline V gene are SGHKS and YYEKEE (reference sequence). The CDR3 sequence: CASSLWGGRLNTEAFF. The CDR3 DNA reads as TGTGCCAGCAGCTTGTGGGGAGGCAGATTGAACACTGAAGCTTTCTTT.

This rearrangement joins TRBV4-1 to TRBJ1-2, with 7 bases fitting TRBD1. Per germline, CDR1 MGHRA and CDR2 YSYEKL. CDR3 length: 14 residues. V lost 1 base to trimming and J lost 8 bases; unmatched junction nucleotides: 7. The CDR3: CASSQGGRGPGYTF. CDR3 sequence (DNA): TGCGCCAGCAGCCAAGGGGGTAGGGGGCCGGGCTACACCTTC.

The J gene is TRBJ2-5, the V gene TRBV2; D is undetermined. V was shortened by 7 bases and J by 5 bases, with 8 bases between the two germline ends. CDR1 SNHLY and CDR2 FYNNEI come from the germline V gene. This CDR3 has 11 residues. The CDR3 region has the DNA TGTGCCAGCATAGAACGGGAGACCCAGTACTTC. Translating it yields CASIERETQYF.